These 14 T cell receptor beta chains were all obtained from the same sample, sequenced in a study of blood T cell repertoires in COVID-19. Assay: immunoSEQ multiplex PCR; the TCRdb copy retains only in-frame clones and omits some. The table lists approximately 45,000 clones, 87% of them singletons, with approximately 5% in the top ten. The specimen sequenced was peripheral blood. Source of these receptors: a human donor in a cohort sampled during active COVID-19.

J is TRBJ2-1 and V is TRBV5-4; TRBD2 matches at 10 bases. CDR1 is SGHNT and CDR2 is YYREEE in the germline V gene (reference sequence). The CDR3 is 14 residues long. V was clipped by 9 bases and J by 5 bases; unmatched bases: 8. The CDR3 protein is CATVSSGSHNEQFF. In DNA form, the CDR3 reads TGTGCCACTGTTTCTAGCGGGAGCCACAATGAGCAGTTCTTC.

The chain couples TRBV20-1 to TRBJ1-5; TRBD1 matches 9 bases. The germline V gene has CDR1 DFQATT and CDR2 SNEGSKA (reference sequence). This CDR3 is built from 15 residues. The J segment lost 3 bases and the V segment lost 3 bases, leaving 6 bases of the junction unmatched. The CDR3 spells CSASTGQGNNQPQHF. The CDR3, as DNA: TGCAGTGCTAGTACGGGACAGGGAAACAATCAGCCCCAGCATTTT.

The chain couples TRBV2 to TRBJ1-5; D perhaps matches TRBD1 (5 bases). CDR1 is SNHLY and CDR2 is FYNNEI in the germline V gene. Trimming removed 3 bases from V and 2 bases from J, with 8 bases in between. The CDR3 has 14 amino acids. The CDR3 DNA reads as TGTGCCAGCAGTGAGGACATAGGCAATCAGCCCCAGCATTTT. This encodes CASSEDIGNQPQHF.

The CDR3 DNA reads as TGTGCCAGCAGTTACTCGTCTGGGGGCGGTATCTACGAGCAGTACTTC. This translates into CASSYSSGGGIYEQYF. The chain uses TRBV6-5 and TRBJ2-7, with D tentatively TRBD1 (6 bases). This CDR3 spans 16 amino acids. Germline V gene lookup returns CDR1 MNHEY and CDR2 SVGAGI. V was trimmed by 0 bases and J by 3 bases, leaving 15 bases between them.

V usage is TRBV6-6 and J usage is TRBJ2-1, with 9 nucleotides matching TRBD1. With 5 bases clipped from V and 4 bases from J, the junction kept 12 bases outside the gene matches. The CDR3 has 17 amino acids. Germline V CDR1 and CDR2: MNHNY, SVGAGI (reference sequence). DNA for the CDR3: TGTGCCAGCAGTCAGCGGACAGGGGAGAGCCTATACAATGAGCAGTTCTTC. Its protein product is CASSQRTGESLYNEQFF.

The chain couples TRBV27 to TRBJ2-4, with 9 bases aligning to TRBD1. The ends lost 4 bases at V and 4 bases at J; junction bases unmatched: 5. The germline gives CDR1 MNHEY, CDR2 SMNVEV (reference sequence). CDR3 length: 15 amino acids. In nucleotides, the CDR3 is TGTGCCAGCAGTTCAGCCGGGACAGGGAAAAACATTCAGTACTTC. Protein: CASSSAGTGKNIQYF.

CDR3: CASSIGPMTGLQETQYF. The DNA for the CDR3 is TGTGCCAGTAGTATAGGCCCCATGACAGGGCTCCAAGAGACCCAGTACTTC. V usage is TRBV19 and J usage is TRBJ2-5; 7 nucleotides agree with TRBD1. Germline CDR1 LNHDA, CDR2 SQIVND (reference sequence). The V gene end was trimmed by 1 base and the J gene end by 1 base; junction bases not matched to a gene: 9. The CDR3 has 17 residues.

The CDR3 DNA reads TGTGCCAGCTCACGAGCCGGGACAGGGGGCAGGGAGACCCAGTACTTC. It yields the protein CASSRAGTGGRETQYF. The chain joins TRBV18 to TRBJ2-5; 12 bases line up with TRBD1. The CDR3 runs 16 residues. The V gene end was trimmed by 4 bases and the J gene end by 5 bases; junction bases not matched to a gene: 8. The germline CDR1 and CDR2 sequences are KGHSH and LQKENI. Together with reference TRBV18 and TRBJ2-5, the CDR3 gives the full variable domain: NAGVMQNPRHLVRRRGQEARLRCSPMKGHSHVYWYRQLPEEGLKFMVYLQKENIIDESGMPKERFSAEFPKEGPSILRIQQVVRGDSAAYFCASSRAGTGGRETQYFGPGTRLLVL.

V gene TRBV19 combines with J gene TRBJ2-1; 8 bases fit TRBD2. V shed 5 bases and J 0 bases; nucleotides not matched to a gene: 18. Germline V lookup: CDR1 LNHDA, CDR2 SQIVND (reference sequence). The length of the CDR3 is 20 residues. CDR3 amino acids: CASSVQGGSSGVSSYNEQFF. The DNA of the CDR3 is TGTGCCAGTAGTGTCCAAGGGGGAAGTAGCGGGGTCAGCTCCTACAATGAGCAGTTCTTC. Drawing the rest from reference TRBV19 and TRBJ2-1, the complete variable domain is DGGITQSPKYLFRKEGQNVTLSCEQNLNHDAMYWYRQDPGQGLRLIYYSQIVNDFQKGDIAEGYSVSREKKESFPLTVTSAQKNPTAFYLCASSVQGGSSGVSSYNEQFFGPGTRLTVL.

CDR3 protein: CASSRRRGTDTQYF. The DNA of the CDR3 is TGTGCCAGCAGTCGGCGTCGGGGCACAGATACGCAGTATTTT. The rearrangement links TRBV27 to TRBJ2-3; D is uncertain. The V end was cut by 5 bases, the J end by 1 base, with 10 bases between. This CDR3 is 14 amino acids long. Germline V gene lookup returns CDR1 MNHEY and CDR2 SMNVEV (reference sequence).

The chain uses TRBV15 and TRBJ2-1; a possible D gene is TRBD1 (6 bases). Trimming stripped 1 base from V and 8 bases from J, with 15 bases between. The CDR3 spans 15 residues. Per germline, CDR1 LNHNV and CDR2 YYDKDF (reference sequence). The DNA for the CDR3 is TGTGCCACCAGCAGAGCCGGACAGCGAATCGATGAGCAGTTCTTC. As protein: CATSRAGQRIDEQFF.

The V call is TRBV24-1, the J call TRBJ2-3, with 10 bases matching TRBD2. Germline CDR1 KGHDR, CDR2 SFDVKD. CDR3 length: 16 amino acids. The junction had 7 bases not matched to a gene; V was cut back by 4 bases and J by 4 bases. Written as DNA, the CDR3 is TGTGCCACCAGTGACTTCCCTAGCGGGAGCTCAGATACGCAGTATTTT. It is translated as CATSDFPSGSSDTQYF.

The rearrangement uses TRBV27 and TRBJ2-1, with 8 bases matching TRBD2. The germline V gene encodes CDR1 MNHEY and CDR2 SMNVEV (reference sequence). The CDR3 sequence is 14 residues long. The V segment lost 3 bases and the J segment 7 bases; nucleotides outside the gene matches: 5. The CDR3 sequence: CASSFSTSGNEQFF. The DNA of the CDR3 is TGTGCCAGCAGTTTCTCAACTAGCGGTAATGAGCAGTTCTTC.

The CDR3, as DNA: TGTGCCAGTACAAACACGGGGTCCTACGAGCAGTACTTC. It encodes CASTNTGSYEQYF. This chain connects TRBV2 to TRBJ2-7, with D possibly TRBD2 on 5 matching bases. This CDR3 has 13 residues. V was pared by 9 bases and J by 1 base, with 13 bases between. Germline V CDR1 and CDR2: SNHLY, FYNNEI.